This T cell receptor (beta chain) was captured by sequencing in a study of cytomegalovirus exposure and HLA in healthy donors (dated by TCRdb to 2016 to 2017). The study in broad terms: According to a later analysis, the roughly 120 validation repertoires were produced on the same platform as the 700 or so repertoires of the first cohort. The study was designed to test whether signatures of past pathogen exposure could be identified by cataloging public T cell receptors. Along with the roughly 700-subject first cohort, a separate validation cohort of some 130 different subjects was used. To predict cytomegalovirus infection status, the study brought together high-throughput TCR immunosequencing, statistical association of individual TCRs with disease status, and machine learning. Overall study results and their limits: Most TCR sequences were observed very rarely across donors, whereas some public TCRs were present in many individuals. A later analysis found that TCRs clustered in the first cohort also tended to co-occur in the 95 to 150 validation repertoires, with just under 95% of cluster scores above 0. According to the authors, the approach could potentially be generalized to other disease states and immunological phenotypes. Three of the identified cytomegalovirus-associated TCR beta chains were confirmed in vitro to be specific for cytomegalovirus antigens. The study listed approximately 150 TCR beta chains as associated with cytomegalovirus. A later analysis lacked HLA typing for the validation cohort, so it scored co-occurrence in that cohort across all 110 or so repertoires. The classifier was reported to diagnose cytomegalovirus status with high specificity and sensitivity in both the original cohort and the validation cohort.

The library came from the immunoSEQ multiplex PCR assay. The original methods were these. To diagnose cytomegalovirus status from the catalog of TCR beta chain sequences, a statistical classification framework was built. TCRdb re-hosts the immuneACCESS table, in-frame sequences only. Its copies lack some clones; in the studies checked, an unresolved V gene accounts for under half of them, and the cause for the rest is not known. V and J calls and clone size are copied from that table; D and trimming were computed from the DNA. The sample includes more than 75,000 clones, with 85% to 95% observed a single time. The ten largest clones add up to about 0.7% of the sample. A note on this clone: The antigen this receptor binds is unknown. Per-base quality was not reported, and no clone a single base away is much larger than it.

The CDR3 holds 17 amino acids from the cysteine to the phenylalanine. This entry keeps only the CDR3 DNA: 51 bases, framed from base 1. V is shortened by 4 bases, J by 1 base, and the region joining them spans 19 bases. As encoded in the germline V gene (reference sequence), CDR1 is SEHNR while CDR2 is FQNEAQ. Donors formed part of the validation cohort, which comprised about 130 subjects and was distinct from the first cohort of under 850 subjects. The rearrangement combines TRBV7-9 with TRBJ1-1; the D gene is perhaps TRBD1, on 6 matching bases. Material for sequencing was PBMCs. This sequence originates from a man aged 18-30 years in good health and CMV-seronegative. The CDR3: CASSSVGTPSKNTEAFF. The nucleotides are TGTGCCAGCAGCTCAGTGGGGACACCGAGCAAGAACACTGAAGCTTTCTTT.